Below are 10 T cell receptor beta chains sequenced from a single sample in a study of blood T cell repertoires in COVID-19. Sequencing was performed with immunoSEQ multiplex PCR; in TCRdb, only in-frame clones are kept and a portion is missing. The sample records about 260,000 clones, more than 75% being singletons. Sequences were obtained from peripheral blood. These receptors all stem from a man aged 40-49 years who had recovered from COVID-19.

The chain carries TRBV9 and TRBJ1-6, with 7 bases fitting TRBD1. Germline assignment: CDR1 SGDLS and CDR2 YYNGEE. Unmatched junction bases numbered 22, after V lost 10 bases and J lost 6 bases. The CDR3 runs 18 residues. CDR3 sequence (DNA): TGTGCCTCCCAGGGCCAGGGGGATCCGGCGGCCATTAATTCACCCCTCCACTTT. Protein sequence: CASQGQGDPAAINSPLHF.

This chain connects TRBV18 to TRBJ1-5, with D tentatively TRBD1 (5 bases). This CDR3 is built from 16 residues. Germline V gene data show CDR1 as KGHSH and CDR2 as LQKENI. Trimming shortened V by 2 bases and J by 2 bases, and 13 bases separated the two germline ends. CDR3 coding DNA: TGTGCCAGCTCACCAGTAGGAGGGGTGGGCAATCAGCCCCAGCATTTT. Amino acids: CASSPVGGVGNQPQHF.

The chain links TRBV7-3 to TRBJ2-1; 9 nucleotides agree with TRBD1. This CDR3 spans 13 amino acids. Germline-derived CDR1 and CDR2 are SGHTA and FQGTGA. The J segment lost 12 bases and the V segment lost 5 bases, leaving 8 bases of the junction unmatched. CDR3 sequence reads: CASSRTGAGGQFF. CDR3 nucleotides: TGTGCCAGCAGCCGGACAGGGGCCGGGGGGCAGTTCTTC.

The rearrangement joins TRBV5-1 to TRBJ2-3; 14 bases map to TRBD2. The junction had 11 bases not matched to a gene; V was cut back by 4 bases and J by 10 bases. The V gene's germline CDR1 is SGHRS and CDR2 YFSETQ. This CDR3 spans 16 amino acids. In nucleotides, the CDR3 is TGCGCCAGCAGCCCCCTGACTAGCGGGGGGGTCGGGTCGCAGTATTTT. Protein sequence: CASSPLTSGGVGSQYF.

V is TRBV25-1 and J is TRBJ2-7, with TRBD2 identical over 7 bases. Unmatched junction bases numbered 5, after V lost 5 bases and J lost 1 base. The CDR3 is 14 amino acids. Germline V gene sequence: CDR1 MGHDK, CDR2 SYGVNS. The DNA for the CDR3 is TGTGCCAGCAGTCCTTGGGGAGGGTCCTACGAGCAGTACTTC. It encodes CASSPWGGSYEQYF.

The count of this clone is one. The chain employs TRBV6-1 and TRBJ2-3; D is possibly TRBD1 (6 bases). This CDR3 is 14 amino acids long. Per the germline V gene, CDR1 is MNHNS and CDR2 is SASEGT. Trimming removed 3 bases from V and 8 bases from J, with 15 bases in between. The DNA for the CDR3 is TGTGCCAGCAGTGAGGACAGAGGGCGTCTTACGCAGTATTTT. Protein: CASSEDRGRLTQYF.

This rearrangement joins TRBV9 to TRBJ1-1; 7 bases fit TRBD1. Germline values: CDR1 SGDLS, CDR2 YYNGEE. This CDR3 has 15 amino acids. The ends lost 0 bases at V and 11 bases at J; junction bases unmatched: 13. DNA for the CDR3: TGTGCCAGCAGCGTAGAAGGCAGTAAGGGGGCGACGGCTTTCTTT. This codes for CASSVEGSKGATAFF.

The chain has TRBV7-2 and TRBJ2-1, with D possibly being TRBD1 (5 bases). The V gene's germline CDR1 is SGHTA and CDR2 FQGNSA. This CDR3 has 16 amino acids. Trimming pared 2 bases from V and 7 bases from J, leaving 18 bases between. CDR3 nucleotides: TGTGCCAGCAGCTTATTAAGAGCTCAGGGTGGGAATGAGCAGTTCTTC. Protein product: CASSLLRAQGGNEQFF.

The CDR3 nucleotides are TGCGCCAGCAGCTTGGCCACTAGCGGCAACCAAGAGACCCAGTACTTC. Its protein product is CASSLATSGNQETQYF. The rearrangement links TRBV5-1 to TRBJ2-5; 8 bases match TRBD2. After removal of 0 bases from V and 0 bases from J, the junction contained 4 bases not matched to a gene. This CDR3 has 16 residues. Germline V gives CDR1 SGHRS, CDR2 YFSETQ.

This clone was seen more than once but under ten times. This chain connects TRBV3-1 (or the pseudogene TRBV3-2) to TRBJ1-1; D unresolved. The ends were cut back, 1 base at V and 5 bases at J, with 14 bases in the middle. The CDR3 is 15 amino acids. CDR1 is LGHDT and CDR2 is YNNKEL in the germline V gene (reference sequence). The CDR3 DNA follows: TGTGCCAGCAGCCAAGCCCACGCACAGAGAACTGAAGCTTTCTTT. Residues: CASSQAHAQRTEAFF.